This T cell receptor beta chain was recovered during a study of T cell responses to AZD1222 COVID-19 vaccine. Study context: Analyses pooled second doses at about 4 or about 12 weeks.

Method: immunoSEQ multiplex PCR; TCRdb's copy keeps in-frame clones and lacks some. This sample carries approximately 85,000 clones, approximately 87% of them seen once, and the ten largest clones take about 7.7%. Study findings and constraints: The sample set comprised mostly white British donors with more females, and clonal diversity was possibly underestimated. Breadth and depth of Spike-specific TCRs rose after two AZD1222 doses. Reports indicate that nearly half of spike-specific TCRs are directed at unmutated variant regions.

This CDR3 is 12 amino acids long. The germline V gene encodes CDR1 SGHAT and CDR2 FQDESV (reference sequence). V was shortened by 1 base and J by 2 bases, with 3 bases between the two germline ends. A word on this clone: Its target is unknown.

The origin of this receptor is an adult in good health. The source was peripheral blood, collected on day 0 of AZD1222 vaccination. The rearrangement uses TRBV11-1 and TRBJ2-7; D is unresolved. Here the CDR3 DNA reads TGTGCCAGCAGCTTAGGTACCTACGAGCAGTACTTC. Translated, it gives CASSLGTYEQYF.